This T cell receptor (beta chain) was sequenced during a study of T cells in Graves' hyperthyroidism and ophthalmopathy. This clonotype was seen at least ten times. From germline, CDR1 is SEHNR and CDR2 FQNEAQ (reference sequence). The trim removed 6 bases at V and 1 base at J, leaving 4 bases unmatched. The length of the CDR3 is 15 residues. Diagnosing involved the use of clinical symptoms, serum thyroxine and TRAb, thyroid ultrasound and orbital computed tomography. Cells are PBMCs isolated from roughly 9.3 ml of fresh blood. The CDR3 regions of TCR beta were amplified from RNA transcripts. During a first-round RT-PCR of the TCR CDR3, the HTBI primer set was used. One entry per CDR3 protein, called by TCRdb with MiXCR from the multiplex PCR reads. The table has approximately 630,000 distinct CDR3 sequences, around 15% seen once.

This receptor was identified in a woman aged 25 to 39 with Graves' hyperthyroidism. Specimen: blood. The rearrangement uses TRBV7-9 and TRBJ2-5; 11 positions match TRBD2. The CDR3 here is CASRPGLAGQETQYF. The CDR3 coding sequence is TGTGCCAGCAGGCCAGGACTAGCGGGCCAAGAGACCCAGTACTTC.